This TCR beta chain comes out of a study of cytomegalovirus exposure and HLA in healthy donors. A word on this clone: Its target is unknown.

The study ran its PCR with 60 Vbeta and 13 Jbeta primers. Clones were sequenced by immunoSEQ multiplex PCR, and TCRdb holds only the in-frame ones, with some missing. The sample consists of roughly 200,000 clones, approximately 85% of them appearing once. The germline CDR1 and CDR2 sequences are MNHNS and SASEGT. Losses at the gene ends were 4 bases for V and 5 bases for J; bases not matched to a gene: 11. CDR3 length: 16 residues. Broader study findings: Among immune exposure information, only CMV serostatus was available. 87-base-pair reads could not separate some V segments, including TRBV6-2 and TRBV6-3.

The sequence was collected from a woman in her forties or fifties in good health and CMV-seronegative. The chain has TRBV6-1 and TRBJ2-3; 8 bases match TRBD2. The sample consisted of PBMCs. CDR3 residues: CASSARGAGEKDTQYF. The CDR3 coding sequence is TGTGCCAGCAGTGCCCGGGGAGCGGGAGAGAAAGATACGCAGTATTTT.